This paragraph covers one TCR beta chain sequence. This clonotype was observed at least ten times. No antigen is known for it. Base quality data are lacking; no much larger clone is found one base away. CDR1 and CDR2, per the germline V gene, are SQVTM and ANQGSEA. Trimming takes 5 bases off V and 2 bases off J; junction bases not matched to a gene: 13. The CDR3 goes from the cysteine to the phenylalanine over 16 residues. CDR3 DNA only is kept here, 48 bases in frame from base 1. These data come from a study of response to subunit inactivated influenza vaccine (dated by TCRdb to 2016 to 2018). Study-level background: Deep quantitative T cell receptor repertoire profiling was used in the study to track responses to a trivalent subunit inactivated influenza vaccine. Study-wide findings and limitations: It was suggested by the authors that each seasonal influenza vaccination may recruit only a limited number of new T cells.

The library was prepared using RT-PCR. Sequencing relied on an Illumina HiSeq 2500. Starting from the raw public reads, TCRdb applied fastp trimming at Q25, assembled clones with MiXCR and retained in-frame beta chains. CDR3 protein sequences are deduplicated, and each keeps its most common genes and DNA. In this sample the table shows 650,000 to 700,000 distinct CDR3 sequences, about a sixth of which occur a single time. Of the sample, approximately 10% falls within the top ten clones. The sample here was PBMCs from blood, taken roughly 12 days after vaccination. The rearranged segments are TRBV29-1 and TRBJ2-3; 7 of the junction bases match TRBD2. The sequence was collected from a man aged 50-59 years who received an inactivated influenza vaccine. Donor details come from another sample of the same person, matched by shared clones. The DNA sequence follows: TGCAGCGTTACCCGGGGAATGGGAGGGAACACAGATACGCAGTATTTT. The translation is CSVTRGMGGNTDTQYF.